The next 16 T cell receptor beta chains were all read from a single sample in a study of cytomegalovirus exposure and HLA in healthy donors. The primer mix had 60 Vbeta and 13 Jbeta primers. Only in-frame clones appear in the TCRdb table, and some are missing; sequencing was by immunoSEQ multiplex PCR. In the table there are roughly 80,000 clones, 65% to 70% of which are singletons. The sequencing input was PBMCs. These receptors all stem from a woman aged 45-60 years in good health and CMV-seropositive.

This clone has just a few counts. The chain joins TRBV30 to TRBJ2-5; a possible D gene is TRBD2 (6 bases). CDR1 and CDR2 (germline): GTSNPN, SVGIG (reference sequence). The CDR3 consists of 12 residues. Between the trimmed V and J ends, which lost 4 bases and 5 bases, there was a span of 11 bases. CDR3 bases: TGTGCCTGGACCATCCGGGGGGAGACCCAGTACTTC. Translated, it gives CAWTIRGETQYF.

CDR3 region: CASSFRDSGYEQYV. Written as DNA, the CDR3 is TGTGCCAGCAGTTTTCGGGACAGTGGTTACGAGCAGTACGTC. The chain uses TRBV27 and TRBJ2-7, with TRBD1 identical over 7 bases. The CDR3 covers 14 residues. From germline, CDR1 is MNHEY and CDR2 SMNVEV (reference sequence). Germline trimming cut 3 bases from V and 4 bases from J; bases unmatched to any gene: 6.

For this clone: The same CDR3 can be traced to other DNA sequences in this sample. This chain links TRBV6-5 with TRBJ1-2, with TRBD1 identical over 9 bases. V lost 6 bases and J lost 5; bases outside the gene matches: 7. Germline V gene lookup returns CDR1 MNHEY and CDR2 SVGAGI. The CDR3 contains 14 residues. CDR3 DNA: TGTGCCAGCAGCCCGGGACAGGGAGGATATGGCTACACCTTC. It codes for CASSPGQGGYGYTF.

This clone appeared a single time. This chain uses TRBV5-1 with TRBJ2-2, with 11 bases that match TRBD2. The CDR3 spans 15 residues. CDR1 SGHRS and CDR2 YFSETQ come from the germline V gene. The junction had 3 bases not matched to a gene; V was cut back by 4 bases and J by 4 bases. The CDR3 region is CASSPSGGRTGELFF. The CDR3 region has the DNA TGCGCCAGCAGCCCTAGCGGGGGGCGCACCGGGGAGCTGTTTTTT.

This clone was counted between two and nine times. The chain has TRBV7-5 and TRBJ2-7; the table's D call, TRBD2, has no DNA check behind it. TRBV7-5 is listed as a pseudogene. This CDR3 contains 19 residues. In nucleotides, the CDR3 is TGTGCCAGAAGCTTAGCGAGGCCTAGCAAAAGCGACTCAGTACGCTGGCAGTACGTC. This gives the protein CARSLARPSKSDSVRWQYV.

In nucleotides, the CDR3 is TGCGCCAGCAGCCAAGGGGTTAGCGGGGGGGATGTAAATGAGCAGTTCTTC. This translates into CASSQGVSGGDVNEQFF. This chain uses TRBV4-1 with TRBJ2-1; 11 positions match TRBD2. The CDR3 totals 17 residues. Germline V lookup: CDR1 MGHRA, CDR2 YSYEKL. The V and J ends lost 1 base and 7 bases, in that order; junction bases with no gene match: 9.

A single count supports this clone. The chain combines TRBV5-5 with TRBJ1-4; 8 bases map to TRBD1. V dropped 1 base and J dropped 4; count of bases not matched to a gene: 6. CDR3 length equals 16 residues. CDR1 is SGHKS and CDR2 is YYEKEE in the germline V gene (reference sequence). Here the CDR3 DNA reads TGTGCCAGCAGCTTGTCAGGGGGCGTAGGTAATGAAAAACTGTTTTTT. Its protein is CASSLSGGVGNEKLFF.

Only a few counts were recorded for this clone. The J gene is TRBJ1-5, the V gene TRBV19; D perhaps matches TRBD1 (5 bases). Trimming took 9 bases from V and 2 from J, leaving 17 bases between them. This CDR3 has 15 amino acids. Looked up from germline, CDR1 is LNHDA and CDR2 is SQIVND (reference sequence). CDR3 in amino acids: CASAFSGGGNQPQHF. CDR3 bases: TGTGCCAGCGCCTTCAGTGGGGGGGGCAATCAGCCCCAGCATTTT.

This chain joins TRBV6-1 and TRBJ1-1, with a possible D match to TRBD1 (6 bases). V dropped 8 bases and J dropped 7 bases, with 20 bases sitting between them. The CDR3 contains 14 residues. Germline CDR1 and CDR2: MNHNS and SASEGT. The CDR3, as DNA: TGTGCCAGCCCCCTTTATGGACAGCACGGTGAAGCTTTCTTT. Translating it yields CASPLYGQHGEAFF.

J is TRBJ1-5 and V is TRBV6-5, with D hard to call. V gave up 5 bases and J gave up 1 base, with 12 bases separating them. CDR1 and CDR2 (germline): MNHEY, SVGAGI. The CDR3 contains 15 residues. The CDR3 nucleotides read TGTGCCAGCAGTCCGCTCCGAGGGAGCAATCAGCCCCAGCATTTT. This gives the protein CASSPLRGSNQPQHF.

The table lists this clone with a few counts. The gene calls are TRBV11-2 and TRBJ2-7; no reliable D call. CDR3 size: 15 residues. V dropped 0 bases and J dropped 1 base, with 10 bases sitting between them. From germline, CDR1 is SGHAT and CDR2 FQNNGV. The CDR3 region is CASSLEAGTSYEQYV. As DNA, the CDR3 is TGTGCCAGCAGCTTAGAGGCAGGTACTTCCTACGAGCAGTACGTC.

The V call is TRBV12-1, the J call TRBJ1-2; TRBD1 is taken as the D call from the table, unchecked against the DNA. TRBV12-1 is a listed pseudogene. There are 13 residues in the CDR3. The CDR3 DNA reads TGTGCCAGCAGCTTTGACAGGGAATATGGCTACACCTTC. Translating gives CASSFDREYGYTF.

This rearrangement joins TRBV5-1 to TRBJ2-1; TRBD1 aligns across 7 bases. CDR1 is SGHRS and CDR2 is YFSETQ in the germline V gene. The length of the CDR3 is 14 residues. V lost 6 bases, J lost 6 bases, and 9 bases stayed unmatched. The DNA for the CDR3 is TGCGCCAGCAACGACAGGGCGGGCACCAATGAGCAGTTCTTC. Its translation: CASNDRAGTNEQFF.

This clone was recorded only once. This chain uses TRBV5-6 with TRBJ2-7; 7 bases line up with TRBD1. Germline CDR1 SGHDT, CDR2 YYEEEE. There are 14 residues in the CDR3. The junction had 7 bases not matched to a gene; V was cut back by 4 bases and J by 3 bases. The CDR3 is CASSAKTGFYEQYF. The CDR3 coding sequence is TGTGCCAGCAGCGCCAAGACAGGGTTCTACGAGCAGTACTTC. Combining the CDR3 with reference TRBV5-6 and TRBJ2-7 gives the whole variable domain DAGVTQSPTHLIKTRGQQVTLRCSPKSGHDTVSWYQQALGQGPQFIFQYYEEEERQRGNFPDRFSGHQFPNYSSELNVNALLLGDSALYLCASSAKTGFYEQYFGPGTRLTVT.

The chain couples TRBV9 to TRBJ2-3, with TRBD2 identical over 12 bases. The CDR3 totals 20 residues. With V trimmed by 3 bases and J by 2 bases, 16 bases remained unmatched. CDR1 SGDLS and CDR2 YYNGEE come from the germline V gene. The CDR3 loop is CASSGRRLAGDPANTDTQYF. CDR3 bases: TGTGCCAGCAGCGGTCGACGACTAGCGGGGGACCCGGCGAACACAGATACGCAGTATTTT. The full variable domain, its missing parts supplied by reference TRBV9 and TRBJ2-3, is DSGVTQTPKHLITATGQRVTLRCSPRSGDLSVYWYQQSLDQGLQFLIQYYNGEERAKGNILERFSAQQFPDLHSELNLSSLELGDSALYFCASSGRRLAGDPANTDTQYFGPGTRLTVL.

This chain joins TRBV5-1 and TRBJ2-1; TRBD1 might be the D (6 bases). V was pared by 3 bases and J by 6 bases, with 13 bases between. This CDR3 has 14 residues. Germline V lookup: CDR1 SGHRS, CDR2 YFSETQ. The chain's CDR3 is CASSSGTSINEQFF. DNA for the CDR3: TGCGCCAGCAGCTCCGGGACATCCATCAATGAGCAGTTCTTC.